The rows below give T cell receptor beta chains drawn from one sample of a study of shared clonotypes between healthy human individuals. The protocol was immunoSEQ multiplex PCR, while the TCRdb copy is restricted to in-frame clones and leaves out a portion. The top ten hold less than 0.25% of the sample, which has about 800,000 clones, around 96% seen once. Specimen: naive CD8+ T cells sorted from blood. The receptor source for this set is a man aged 30 to 39 in good health. The conserved cysteine and the conserved F or W are not part of the CDR3 here.

V,J,CDR3
TRBV7-9,TRBJ2-5,ASSLPPGGETQY
TRBV5-8,TRBJ2-7,ASTPGPAYGYEQY
TRBV27,TRBJ2-1,ASNQLAGAYNEQF
TRBV7-6,TRBJ2-2,ATRTGPNTGELF
TRBV29-1,TRBJ2-2,SVRSSLSSSGSTGELF
TRBV7-8,TRBJ1-2,ASSLAPGSGYT
TRBV10-3,TRBJ2-7,AISESGGPREQY
TRBV4-3,TRBJ2-1,ASSQVGAIEQF
TRBV18,TRBJ2-1,ASSPGTSSYNEQF
TRBV7-8,TRBJ1-3,ATSKWESSGNTIY
TRBV28,TRBJ2-4,ASSPGLGVVQY
TRBV6-1,TRBJ1-5,ASSADTDNQPQH
TRBV4-2,TRBJ1-2,ASSHLPGYGYT
TRBV9,TRBJ2-3,ASSVYGSTDTQY
TRBV28,TRBJ2-7,ASSITSYEQY
TRBV5-6,TRBJ2-7,ASHGTGTYEQY
TRBV15,TRBJ1-2,ATSRVGEPNYGYT
TRBV11-2,TRBJ2-7,ASSLLANPYEQY
TRBV7-8,TRBJ2-7,ASSFGSYEQY
TRBV5-4,TRBJ1-2,ASSPQTDLNYGYT
TRBV6-5,TRBJ2-4,ASNNRGSKNIQY
TRBV11-2,TRBJ2-7,ASSPRLGEEQY
TRBV4-1,TRBJ2-7,ASSQTGIEAQRLPYEQY
TRBV7-9,TRBJ2-1,ASSLSERPNEQF
TRBV27,TRBJ2-1,ASQWASGRYNEQF
TRBV29-1,TRBJ2-7,SVLDRGHEQY
TRBV5-4,TRBJ2-7,ASSPAITAYEQY
TRBV11-3,TRBJ2-1,ASSLAGGWNEQF
TRBV21-1,TRBJ2-1,ASSCKLAGTRSNEQF
TRBV15,TRBJ2-7,ATSRVGTRFYEQY
TRBV2,TRBJ2-5,ASSVFRETQY
TRBV14,TRBJ2-2,ASSHLEGGTGELF
TRBV11-2,TRBJ2-1,ASRSTSGRAHNEQF
TRBV7-9,TRBJ2-3,ASSSLSVSGRSDTQY
TRBV5-1,TRBJ2-1,ASSFRGRGLYMGNEQF
TRBV9,TRBJ2-2,ASSPGGETGELF
TRBV28,TRBJ1-3,ASTPTGSFSGNTIY
TRBV10-3,TRBJ2-1,AISESGTPYNEQF
TRBV5-4,TRBJ2-7,ASSLEGSPREQY
TRBV4-1,TRBJ2-7,ASSQDVGLERYEQY
TRBV7-3,TRBJ2-5,ASSLTGGVQETQY
TRBV19,TRBJ2-7,ASRNRGENEQY
TRBV4-3,TRBJ2-2,ASSQDPATGGAGELF
TRBV7-2,TRBJ2-5,ASSTTSGETQY
TRBV14,TRBJ2-3,ASSPQTDTQY
TRBV5-1,TRBJ2-1,ASSSVWHEQF
TRBV9,TRBJ2-3,ASSVAAGGGDTQY
TRBV5-1,TRBJ2-5,ASTDGLQETQY
TRBV6-5,TRBJ2-3,ATAPRLADTQY
TRBV19,TRBJ2-1,ASSIGGLAGGEQF
TRBV15,TRBJ2-7,ATSIVHSYEQY
TRBV29-1,TRBJ1-2,SVEATAGTANYGYT
TRBV29-1,TRBJ2-1,SVDTRGYEQF
TRBV5-4,TRBJ2-7,ASSPGSPSYEQY
TRBV5-1,TRBJ2-3,ASSIIPGTGVSTDTQY